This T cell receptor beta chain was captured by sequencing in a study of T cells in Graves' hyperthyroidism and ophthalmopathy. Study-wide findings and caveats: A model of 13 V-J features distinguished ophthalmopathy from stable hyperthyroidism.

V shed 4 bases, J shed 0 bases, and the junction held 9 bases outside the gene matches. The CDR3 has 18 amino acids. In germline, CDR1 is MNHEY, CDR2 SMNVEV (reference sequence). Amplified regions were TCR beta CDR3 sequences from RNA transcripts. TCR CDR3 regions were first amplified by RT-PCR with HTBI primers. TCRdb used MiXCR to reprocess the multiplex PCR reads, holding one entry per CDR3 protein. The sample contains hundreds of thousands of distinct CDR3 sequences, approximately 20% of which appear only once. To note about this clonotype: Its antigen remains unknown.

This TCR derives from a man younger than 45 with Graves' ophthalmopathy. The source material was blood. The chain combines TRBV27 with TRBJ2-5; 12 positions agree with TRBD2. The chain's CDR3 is CASSSRGLAGPYQETQYF. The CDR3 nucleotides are TGTGCCAGCAGTTCCCGCGGACTAGCGGGGCCGTACCAAGAGACCCAGTACTTC.